What follows describes a single T cell receptor (beta chain). Only a few counts were recorded for this clonotype. Its antigen is unknown. Base qualities are missing; no much larger clone stands one base away. Preparation of the library involved multiplex PCR. Data came from an Illumina HiSeq 4000. iRepertoire HTBI primers and Arm-PCR amplification of CDR3 regions were used to construct TCR beta libraries. PCR products were gel purified before sequencing. Per the authors' processing: Across samples, 60 to 75 TRBV and 15 or so TRBJ segments were identified and used for gene usage analysis of CDR3 amino acid clonotypes. COPE and FqMerger were used to merge the filtered high-quality paired reads into contigs. Contigs were aligned with BLAST to IMGT TRBV, TRBD and TRBJ reference genes, and CDR3 was defined per IMGT. Clonotypes above 0.1% frequency were classified as highly expanded clones. Repertoire diversity was measured by Shannon entropy, and V-J evenness by the Gini coefficient. Public clonotypes were defined as clonotypes shared by more than one individual. TCRdb trimmed the raw reads at Q25, called clones with MiXCR and kept productive beta chains. When rows share a CDR3 protein, they turn into one entry using the most common DNA and genes. These V and J calls rely on TCRdb rather than the paper's analysis. A total of 400,000 to 500,000 distinct CDR3 sequences appear in this sample, about 17% of them only once. The top ten clonotypes cover 23% of the sample.

In the paper's terms, the time point label means: newly diagnosed GD, antithyroid drugs for less than 3 months. For both TCR sequencing and RNA sequencing, RNA was extracted from PBMCs using TRIzol. The diagnosis of Graves' disease was made according to American Thyroid Association guidelines. Recruitment of patients was carried out at an endocrinology department in Xi'an, China. Each patient gave approximately 10 milliliters of peripheral blood, collected in an EDTA anticoagulant tube. Ficoll Paque Plus density gradient separation was used to isolate PBMCs, and no further T cell sorting was performed. RNA quality was checked with an Agilent 2100 Bioanalyzer and agarose gel, and concentration with a NanoDrop 2000. The data belong to a study of regulatory T cells in long-lasting Graves disease (dated by TCRdb to about 2021). With respect to the entire study: Antithyroid drugs had been taken for less than 3 months by newly diagnosed Graves' disease patients. Patients with persistent Graves' disease were compared with patients with newly diagnosed Graves' disease using TCR sequencing and RNA sequencing of peripheral blood. The study was registered as a clinical trial and conducted in China. A total of 35 or so samples were covered by TCR sequencing, comprising some 13 persistent and approximately 20 newly diagnosed Graves' disease patients. The study at large found these results: Peripheral blood alone was examined, since thyroid tissue, which constituted the primary lesion, could not be accessed. More public clonotypes were shared among persistent patients (under 3,000) than among newly diagnosed patients (under 1,000). Only the TCR beta chain was sequenced and analyzed. The authors acknowledged the small sample size as a limitation that may reduce accuracy. Compared with newly diagnosed patients, patients with persistent Graves' disease had lower TCR Shannon entropy and fewer highly expanded clones, which suggests clonal expansion. Preferential use of TRBV28, TRBJ1-2 and TRBJ2-5 was observed in persistent disease, whereas TRBV20-1 and TRBJ2-1 were favored in newly diagnosed disease.

The CDR3 runs 15 amino acids, cysteine and phenylalanine included. CDR3 DNA is the only sequence kept; it has 45 bases, read in frame from the first base. At the junction V is shortened by 1 base and J by 3 bases, with 13 bases in between. The germline V gene yields SGHRS for CDR1 and YFSETQ for CDR2. The same data also went into a second study, on T cells in Graves' hyperthyroidism and ophthalmopathy. The second source states: Graves' hyperthyroidism was defined as stable when no progression to ophthalmopathy occurred over 18 months of follow-up. Hyperthyroidism patients were newly diagnosed, with disease duration under 2 months, and aged 18 to 65 years. Any patient with an uncontrolled infection, another autoimmune disease, pregnancy or lactation was excluded. Diagnoses were based on clinical symptoms, serum thyroxine and TRAb, thyroid ultrasound and orbital computed tomography. A first-round RT-PCR of the TCR CDR3 used the HTBI primer set with the Qiagen OneStep RT-PCR kit. Blood samples also contained most of the expanded thyroid clonotypes (frequency above 0.001), which suggests that blood repertoires may reflect thyroid immune responses. In cross-validation, a model built on a 13 V-J signature told ophthalmopathy apart from stable hyperthyroidism with under 90% sensitivity and roughly 81% specificity, and in testing the same model reached 80%/75%. In validation, the model predicted progression to ophthalmopathy with approximately 69% sensitivity and over 72% specificity, a median of about six months before onset. A discovery cohort of about a hundred patients, 43 with Graves' ophthalmopathy and over 55 with stable Graves' hyperthyroidism, was used to find distinguishing TCR V-J signatures. Prospective prediction of ophthalmopathy was tested in an independent validation cohort consisting of under 20 hyperthyroidism patients and more than 15 patients who later progressed to ophthalmopathy. The approximately 100 discovery patients were randomly divided into training and test sets at a 7:3 ratio. Thyroid tissue and blood T-cell repertoires from six Graves' hyperthyroidism patients were also compared in the study. After sampling, hyperthyroidism patients received methimazole starting at 30 mg daily, and ophthalmopathy patients received high-dose intravenous methylprednisolone. A second multiplex PCR round built the libraries, followed by size selection and purification. Libraries were sequenced paired-end with 100 bp reads on an Illumina HiSeq2000. SOAPnuke was used to process the raw data, throwing out any read that contained adapters or uncalled bases, had a mean Phred below 15, or lacked an exact constant-primer or identifier match. High-quality paired reads were merged with COPE v1.2.5, and unique nucleotide sequences were defined as clonotypes. MiTCR v1.1 was used to align the clonotypes against IMGT TRBV, TRBD and TRBJ reference segments. Analysis was restricted to V-J combinations with a frequency above 0.0001, which covered about 99% of repertoires. The TCS score was defined as the ratio of F50 (clonal expansion) to E x V (chaos), calculated using BLOSUM62-based TCRdist between CDR3 peptides within each V-J. Welch's t-statistics and random forest reduced approximately 520 V-J features to 10 to 15, which were used in a naive Bayes classifier (R e1071). Sample size was not statistically predetermined, and investigators were not blinded to group allocation. The paper describes TCR Vbeta CDR3 sequencing of about 140 peripheral blood samples, made up of 43 ophthalmopathy patients, more than 70 hyperthyroidism patients and some 17 progressor patients.

The TCR comes from a young woman with Graves disease. Donor details come from another sample of the same person, matched by shared clones. The source material was peripheral blood mononuclear cells (PBMCs), sampled at new diagnosis, from a patient treated with antithyroid drugs. The receptor chain draws on TRBV5-1 and TRBJ2-5, with no D gene named confidently. The CDR3 is CASSLTSRPEETQYF. Read as DNA, the sequence is TGCGCCAGCAGCTTGACTTCAAGGCCCGAAGAGACCCAGTACTTC.